The 2 T cell receptor beta chains presented below share a single source sample, sequenced in a study of T cells in Graves' hyperthyroidism and ophthalmopathy. There were TCR beta CDR3 regions amplified from RNA transcripts. TCR CDR3 regions were first amplified by RT-PCR with HTBI primers. TCRdb reprocessed the multiplex PCR reads with MiXCR, giving one entry per CDR3 protein. The sample lists over 200,000 distinct CDR3 sequences, under 20% occurring once. The specimen sequenced was blood. These receptors came from a man aged 50 to 60 with Graves' hyperthyroidism.

This clonotype was detected once. This chain connects TRBV7-2 to TRBJ2-1; 11 bases map to TRBD2. The germline gives CDR1 SGHTA, CDR2 FQGNSA. This CDR3 region has 17 residues. V lost 5 bases to trimming and J lost 1 base; unmatched junction nucleotides: 7. The CDR3 DNA reads as TGTGCCAGCAGCCGACCGGGACTAGCGGCATCCTACAATGAGCAGTTCTTC. As protein: CASSRPGLAASYNEQFF. The whole variable domain, remainder taken from reference TRBV7-2 and TRBJ2-1, is GAGVSQSPSNKVTEKGKDVELRCDPISGHTALYWYRQSLGQGLEFLIYFQGNSAPDKSGLPSDRFSAERTGGSVSTLTIQRTQQEDSAVYLCASSRPGLAASYNEQFFGPGTRLTVL.

There are many counts of this clonotype. This chain joins TRBV12-3 or TRBV12-4 and TRBJ2-5; the D gene is possibly TRBD1 (6 bases). The CDR3 sequence is 15 residues long. V dropped 0 bases and J dropped 5 bases, with 13 bases sitting between them. The CDR3 DNA reads TGTGCCAGCAGTTTAGCTGGCACCGACAGGGAGACCCAGTACTTC. It translates to CASSLAGTDRETQYF.